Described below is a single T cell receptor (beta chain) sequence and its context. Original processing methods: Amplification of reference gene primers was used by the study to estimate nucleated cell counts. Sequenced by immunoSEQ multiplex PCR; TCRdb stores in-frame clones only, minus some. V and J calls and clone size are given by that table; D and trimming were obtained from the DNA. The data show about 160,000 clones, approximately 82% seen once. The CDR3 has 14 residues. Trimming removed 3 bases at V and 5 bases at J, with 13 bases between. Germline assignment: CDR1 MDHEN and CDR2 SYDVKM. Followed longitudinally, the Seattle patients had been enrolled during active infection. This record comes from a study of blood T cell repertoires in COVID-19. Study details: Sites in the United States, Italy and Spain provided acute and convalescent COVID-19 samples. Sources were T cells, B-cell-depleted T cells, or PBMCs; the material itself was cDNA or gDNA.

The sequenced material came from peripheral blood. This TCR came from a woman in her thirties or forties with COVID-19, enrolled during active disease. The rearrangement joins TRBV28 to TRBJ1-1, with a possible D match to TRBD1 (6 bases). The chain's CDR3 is CASSLGARRTEAFF. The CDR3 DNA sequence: TGTGCCAGCAGTTTGGGGGCCCGGCGGACTGAAGCTTTCTTT.